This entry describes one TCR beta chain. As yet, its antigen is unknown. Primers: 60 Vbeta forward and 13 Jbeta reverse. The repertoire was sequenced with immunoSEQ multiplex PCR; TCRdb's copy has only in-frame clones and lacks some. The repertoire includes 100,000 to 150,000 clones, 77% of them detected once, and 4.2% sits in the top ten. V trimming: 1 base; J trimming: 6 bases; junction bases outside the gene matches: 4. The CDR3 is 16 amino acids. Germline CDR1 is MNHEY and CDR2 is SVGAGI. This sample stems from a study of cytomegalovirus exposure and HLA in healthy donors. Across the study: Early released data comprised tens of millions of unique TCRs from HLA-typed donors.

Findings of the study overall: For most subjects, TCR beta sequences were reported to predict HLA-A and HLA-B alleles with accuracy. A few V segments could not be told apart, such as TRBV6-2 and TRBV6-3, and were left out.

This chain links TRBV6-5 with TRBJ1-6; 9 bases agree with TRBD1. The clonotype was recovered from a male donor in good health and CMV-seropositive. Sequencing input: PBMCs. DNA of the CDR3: TGTGCCAGCAGTTACTTCCGACAGGGGGGTAATTCACCCCTCCACTTT. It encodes CASSYFRQGGNSPLHF.